Each of the 20 T cell receptor beta chains below was sequenced from the same sample in a study of blood T cell repertoires in COVID-19. Assay: immunoSEQ multiplex PCR; the TCRdb copy retains only in-frame clones and omits some. The sample carries about 110,000 clones, under 75% recorded once. Sequencing input: peripheral blood. The receptors come from an elderly man with acute or convalescent COVID-19.

This clone was counted only a few times. V and J are TRBV7-8 and TRBJ2-5; D is unresolved. The CDR3 is 14 amino acids. V lost 4 bases and J lost 2, with 11 bases in between. Per the germline V gene, CDR1 is SGHVS and CDR2 is FQNEAQ. CDR3 in DNA: TGTGCCAGCAGCTACCGACATCCGCAAGAGACCCAGTACTTC. Translation gives CASSYRHPQETQYF.

This clone has more than one count but fewer than ten. The rearrangement uses TRBV7-2 and TRBJ2-3, with 8 bases aligning to TRBD1. The J segment lost 3 bases and the V segment lost 4 bases, leaving 3 bases of the junction unmatched. CDR1 SGHTA and CDR2 FQGNSA come from the germline V gene. This CDR3 comprises 14 residues. The CDR3 here is CASSSRGRTDTQYF. The CDR3 DNA sequence: TGTGCCAGCAGCTCCAGGGGGCGAACAGATACGCAGTATTTT. The entire variable domain, with the rest obtained from reference TRBV7-2 and TRBJ2-3, is as follows: GAGVSQSPSNKVTEKGKDVELRCDPISGHTALYWYRQSLGQGLEFLIYFQGNSAPDKSGLPSDRFSAERTGGSVSTLTIQRTQQEDSAVYLCASSSRGRTDTQYFGPGTRLTVL.

There are a few counts of this clone. The V gene is TRBV5-4, the J gene TRBJ2-2; 10 nucleotides align to TRBD2. Germline CDR1 is SGHNT and CDR2 is YYREEE (reference sequence). The CDR3 is 16 residues long. J gave up 0 bases and V 2 bases, and 1 base lay outside the gene matches. The CDR3 nucleotides read TGTGCCAGCAGCTTTAGCGGGAGGTCGAACACCGGGGAGCTGTTTTTT. It is translated as CASSFSGRSNTGELFF. Using reference TRBV5-4 and TRBJ2-2 for the parts outside the CDR3, the full variable domain is ETGVTQSPTHLIKTRGQQVTLRCSSQSGHNTVSWYQQALGQGPQFIFQYYREEENGRGNFPPRFSGLQFPNYSSELNVNALELDDSALYLCASSFSGRSNTGELFFGEGSRLTVL.

The CDR3: CASSQDRVDLSYEQYF. CDR3 nucleotides: TGCGCCAGCAGCCAGGACAGGGTCGACCTTTCCTACGAGCAGTACTTC. This sequence joins TRBV4-3 and TRBJ2-7; 8 bases align to TRBD1. V was pared by 3 bases and J by 1 base, with 8 bases of the junction left unmatched. The CDR3 loop spans 16 amino acids. The germline gives CDR1 LGHNA, CDR2 YSLEER.

This clone was observed a handful of times. The CDR3 bases are TGCGCCAGCAGCCAAGATGTGCAGGGCTGGCGTAATTCACCCCTCCACTTT. Its protein product is CASSQDVQGWRNSPLHF. The chain has TRBV4-1 and TRBJ1-6; the D gene is possibly TRBD1 (5 bases). This CDR3 is 17 amino acids long. The V and J ends lost 0 bases and 6 bases respectively, with 15 bases between them. The germline V gene has CDR1 MGHRA and CDR2 YSYEKL.

This clone came up once. J is TRBJ2-1 and V is TRBV29-1; tentatively, D is TRBD2 (6 bases). The V gene's germline CDR1 is SQVTM and CDR2 ANQGSEA. Trimming took off 7 bases at V and 7 bases at J, with 14 bases between the two ends. CDR3 length equals 12 residues. This CDR3 is CSGRDGWNEQFF. The CDR3 DNA follows: TGCAGCGGGCGGGATGGATGGAATGAGCAGTTCTTC.

The chain carries TRBV28 and TRBJ2-2; 7 nucleotides line up with TRBD2. V lost 7 bases, J lost 4 bases, and 9 bases stayed unmatched. Per the germline V gene, CDR1 is MDHEN and CDR2 is SYDVKM. This CDR3 contains 15 residues. The CDR3: CASTTGGVGTGELFF. The CDR3 bases are TGTGCCAGCACCACTGGGGGGGTAGGCACCGGGGAGCTGTTTTTT.

This clone has more than one count but fewer than ten. V gene TRBV7-9 combines with J gene TRBJ1-3, with 7 bases aligning to TRBD1. V was clipped by 7 bases and J by 0 bases; unmatched bases: 6. This CDR3 is 15 amino acids long. Germline V gene sequence: CDR1 SEHNR, CDR2 FQNEAQ (reference sequence). The CDR3 here is CASTLQGLSGNTIYF. CDR3 DNA sequence: TGTGCCAGCACTTTACAGGGGCTCTCTGGAAACACCATATATTTT.

There are a few counts of this clone. CDR3 protein: CATWGGDATNEKLFF. The DNA of the CDR3 is TGTGCCACCTGGGGAGGGGATGCAACTAATGAAAAACTGTTTTTT. The V gene is TRBV15, the J gene TRBJ1-4; a weak D match, TRBD1 (5 bases). V was cut by 8 bases and J by 0 bases, with 13 bases left in between. CDR3 length: 15 residues. Germline CDR1 reads LNHNV; CDR2 reads YYDKDF (reference sequence).

The chain joins TRBV7-8 to TRBJ1-1, with D hard to call. V lost 4 bases, J lost 0 bases, and 3 bases lay in between. Germline V gene data show CDR1 as SGHVS and CDR2 as FQNEAQ. The CDR3 is made up of 12 amino acids. The CDR3 region is CASSYMNTEAFF. The CDR3 nucleotides read TGTGCCAGCAGCTACATGAACACTGAAGCTTTCTTT. The full variable domain, in which reference TRBV7-8 and TRBJ1-1 provide the parts outside the CDR3, is GAGVSQSPRYKVAKRGQDVALRCDPISGHVSLFWYQQALGQGPEFLTYFQNEAQLDKSGLPSDRFFAERPEGSVSTLKIQRTQQEDSAVYLCASSYMNTEAFFGQGTRLTVV.

The chain employs TRBV6-5 and TRBJ2-5, with TRBD1 matching 8 bases. The CDR3 length is 13 residues. J was trimmed by 6 bases and V by 7 bases; bases with no gene match: 7. CDR1 and CDR2 from the germline V gene are MNHEY and SVGAGI. In DNA form, the CDR3 reads TGTGCCAGCACACTCACAGGGGGGCAGACCCAGTACTTC. It specifies CASTLTGGQTQYF.

The V call is TRBV27, the J call TRBJ2-5, with 10 bases aligning to TRBD2. This CDR3 contains 14 residues. CDR1 is MNHEY, CDR2 SMNVEV, per germline (reference sequence). The V gene end was trimmed by 6 bases and the J gene end by 5 bases; junction bases not matched to a gene: 6. The CDR3 DNA reads as TGTGCCAGCAGCCGGACTAGCGGAGAGGAGACCCAGTACTTC. Its protein product is CASSRTSGEETQYF.

This clone is medium-sized within its sample. Additional DNA sequences in this sample encode the identical CDR3. This chain links TRBV20-1 with TRBJ2-1; possible D gene TRBD2, 5 bases. The CDR3 spans 10 residues. V gave up 6 bases and J gave up 10 bases, with 10 bases separating them. Germline CDR1 and CDR2: DFQATT and SNEGSKA (reference sequence). Written as DNA, the CDR3 is TGCAGTGCCCTACCGGGAGAGCAGTTCTTC. This encodes CSALPGEQFF.

V is TRBV7-3 and J is TRBJ2-2, with D unresolved. Germline V CDR1 and CDR2: SGHTA, FQGTGA. The CDR3 loop spans 13 amino acids. V lost 8 bases, J lost 0 bases, and 7 bases lay in between. CDR3: CASPLPNTGELFF. As DNA, the CDR3 is TGTGCCAGCCCTCTACCGAACACCGGGGAGCTGTTTTTT.

The chain combines TRBV7-2 with TRBJ2-1; the D is unclear. V lost 4 bases and J 10 bases, leaving 5 bases between the germline ends. Germline CDR1 reads SGHTA; CDR2 reads FQGNSA. CDR3 size: 10 residues. The CDR3 region has the DNA TGTGCCAGCAGCTGGAGAGAGCAGTTCTTC. Protein sequence: CASSWREQFF.

This clone was recorded many times. V gene TRBV11-2 combines with J gene TRBJ2-7; a possible D gene is TRBD1 (6 bases). Between the trimmed V and J ends, which lost 5 bases and 4 bases, there was a span of 15 bases. Germline V gene lookup returns CDR1 SGHAT and CDR2 FQNNGV. This CDR3 is built from 14 residues. CDR3: CASSPTYRVYEQYF. CDR3 coding DNA: TGTGCCAGCAGCCCAACTTACAGGGTTTACGAGCAGTACTTC.

The rearrangement links TRBV7-9 to TRBJ1-3; D unresolved. CDR3 size: 15 residues. V was pared by 1 base and J by 0 bases, with 7 bases between. Germline V lookup: CDR1 SEHNR, CDR2 FQNEAQ (reference sequence). CDR3 in amino acids: CASSLGSLSGNTIYF. Written as DNA, the CDR3 is TGTGCCAGCAGCTTAGGGAGTCTCTCTGGAAACACCATATATTTT.

The chain links TRBV2 to TRBJ2-1; TRBD2 is a possible D gene (6 bases). Germline-derived CDR1 and CDR2 are SNHLY and FYNNEI. The CDR3 loop spans 13 amino acids. Trimming stripped 6 bases from V and 8 bases from J, with 14 bases between. The CDR3 reads CASRTRGVDEQFF. The CDR3 nucleotides are TGTGCCAGCAGGACTAGGGGAGTCGATGAGCAGTTCTTC.

The chain combines TRBV2 with TRBJ1-1, with 7 bases fitting TRBD1. The CDR3 extends over 13 amino acids. Germline-derived CDR1 and CDR2 are SNHLY and FYNNEI. V was pared by 10 bases and J by 1 base, with 6 bases of the junction left unmatched. The CDR3 DNA reads TGTGCCAAGGGACAGTTAGGGAACACTGAAGCTTTCTTT. This translates into CAKGQLGNTEAFF.

This rearrangement joins TRBV25-1 to TRBJ1-2, with D perhaps matching TRBD1 (5 bases). Per germline, CDR1 MGHDK and CDR2 SYGVNS. The CDR3 contains 12 residues. V was clipped by 1 base and J by 6 bases, with 6 bases between them. The CDR3 sequence: CASSESGDGYTF. DNA for the CDR3: TGTGCCAGCAGTGAATCGGGGGATGGCTACACCTTC.